This T cell receptor beta chain comes out of a study of cytomegalovirus exposure and HLA in healthy donors. Primers: 60 Vbeta forward and 13 Jbeta reverse. Clones were read by immunoSEQ multiplex PCR, and TCRdb kept only the in-frame ones, dropping some. The table shows over 75,000 clones, with about 66% occurring only once. The germline CDR1 and CDR2 sequences are SEHNR and FQNEAQ (reference sequence). Losses at the gene ends were 5 bases for V and 6 bases for J; bases not matched to a gene: 3. The CDR3 is 13 residues long. The sample consisted of PBMCs. J is TRBJ2-7 and V is TRBV7-9, with 11 nucleotides matching TRBD1. The clonotype originates from a young man in good health and CMV-seronegative. CDR3 sequence reads: CASSPDRGREQYF. In DNA, the CDR3 is TGTGCCAGCAGCCCGGACAGGGGGCGCGAGCAGTACTTC.